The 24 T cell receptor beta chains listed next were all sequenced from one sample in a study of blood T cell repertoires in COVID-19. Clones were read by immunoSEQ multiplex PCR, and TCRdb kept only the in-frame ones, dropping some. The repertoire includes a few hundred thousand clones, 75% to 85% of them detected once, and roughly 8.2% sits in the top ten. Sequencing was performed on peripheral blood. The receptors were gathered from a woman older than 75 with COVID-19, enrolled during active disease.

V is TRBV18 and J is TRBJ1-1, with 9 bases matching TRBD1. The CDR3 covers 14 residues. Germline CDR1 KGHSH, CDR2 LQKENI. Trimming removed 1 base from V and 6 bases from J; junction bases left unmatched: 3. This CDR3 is CASSPRDRGAEAFF. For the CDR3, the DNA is TGTGCCAGCTCACCACGAGACAGGGGGGCTGAAGCTTTCTTT.

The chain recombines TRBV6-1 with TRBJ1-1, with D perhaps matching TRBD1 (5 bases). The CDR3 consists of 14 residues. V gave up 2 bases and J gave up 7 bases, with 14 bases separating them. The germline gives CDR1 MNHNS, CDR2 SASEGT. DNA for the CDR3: TGTGCCAGCAGTGAACAGGTCCAGGGAGGTGAAGCTTTCTTT. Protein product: CASSEQVQGGEAFF.

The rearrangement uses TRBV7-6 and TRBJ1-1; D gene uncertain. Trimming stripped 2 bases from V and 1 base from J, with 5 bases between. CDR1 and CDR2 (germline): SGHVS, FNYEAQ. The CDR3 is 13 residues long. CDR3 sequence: CASSLRENTEAFF. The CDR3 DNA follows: TGTGCCAGCAGCTTACGGGAGAACACTGAAGCTTTCTTT.

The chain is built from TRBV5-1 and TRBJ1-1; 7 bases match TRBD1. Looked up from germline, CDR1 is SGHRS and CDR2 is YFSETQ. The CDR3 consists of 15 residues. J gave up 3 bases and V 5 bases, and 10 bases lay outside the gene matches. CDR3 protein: CASSLVGTDYTEAFF. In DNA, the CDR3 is TGCGCCAGCAGTCTTGTCGGGACAGACTACACTGAAGCTTTCTTT. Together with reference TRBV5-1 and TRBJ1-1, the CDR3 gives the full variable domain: KAGVTQTPRYLIKTRGQQVTLSCSPISGHRSVSWYQQTPGQGLQFLFEYFSETQRNKGNFPGRFSGRQFSNSRSEMNVSTLELGDSALYLCASSLVGTDYTEAFFGQGTRLTVV.

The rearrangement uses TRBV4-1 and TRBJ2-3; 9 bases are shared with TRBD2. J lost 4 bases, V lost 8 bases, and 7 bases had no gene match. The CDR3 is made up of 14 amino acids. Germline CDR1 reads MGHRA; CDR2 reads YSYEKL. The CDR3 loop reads CASRRLAASDTQYF. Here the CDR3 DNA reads TGCGCCAGCCGCCGACTAGCGGCTTCAGATACGCAGTATTTT.

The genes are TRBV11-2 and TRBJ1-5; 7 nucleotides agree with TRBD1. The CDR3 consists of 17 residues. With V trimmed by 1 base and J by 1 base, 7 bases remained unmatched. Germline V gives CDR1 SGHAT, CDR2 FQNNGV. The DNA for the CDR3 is TGTGCCAGCAGCTTAGGGGCGACAGGGTTAAGCAATCAGCCCCAGCATTTT. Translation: CASSLGATGLSNQPQHF.

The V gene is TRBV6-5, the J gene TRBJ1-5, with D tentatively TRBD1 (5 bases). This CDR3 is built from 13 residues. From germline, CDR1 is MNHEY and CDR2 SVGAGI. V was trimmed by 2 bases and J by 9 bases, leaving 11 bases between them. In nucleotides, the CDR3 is TGTGCCAGCAGTTACGACGGCCAGGGGCCCCAGCATTTT. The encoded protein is CASSYDGQGPQHF.

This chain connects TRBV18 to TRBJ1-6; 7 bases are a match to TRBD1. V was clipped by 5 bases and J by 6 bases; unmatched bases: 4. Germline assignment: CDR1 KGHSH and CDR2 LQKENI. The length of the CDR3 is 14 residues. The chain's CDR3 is CASSTDRFNSPLHF. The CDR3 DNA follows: TGTGCCAGCTCAACGGACAGGTTTAATTCACCCCTCCACTTT.

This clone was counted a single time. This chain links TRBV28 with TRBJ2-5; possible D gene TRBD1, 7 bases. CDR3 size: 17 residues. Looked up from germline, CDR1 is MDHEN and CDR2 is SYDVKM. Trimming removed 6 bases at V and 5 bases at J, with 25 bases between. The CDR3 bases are TGTGCCAGCAGCACCCCCCAAGGAAGACAGGGAGGTGAGACCCAGTACTTC. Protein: CASSTPQGRQGGETQYF.

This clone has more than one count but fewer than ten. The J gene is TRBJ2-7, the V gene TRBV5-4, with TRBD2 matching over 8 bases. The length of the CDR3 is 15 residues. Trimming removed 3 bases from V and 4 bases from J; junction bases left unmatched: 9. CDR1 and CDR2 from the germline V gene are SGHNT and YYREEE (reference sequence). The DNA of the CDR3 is TGTGCCAGCAGCTGGGGTCACGGGGGGGCATACGAGCAGTACTTC. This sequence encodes CASSWGHGGAYEQYF.

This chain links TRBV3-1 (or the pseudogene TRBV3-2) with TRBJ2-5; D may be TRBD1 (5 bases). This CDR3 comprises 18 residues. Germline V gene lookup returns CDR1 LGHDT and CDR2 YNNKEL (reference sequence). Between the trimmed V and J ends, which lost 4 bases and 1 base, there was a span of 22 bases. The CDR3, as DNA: TGTGCCAGCAGCCTCCAGGGTTTTCCCAAGATTGGCCAAGAGACCCAGTACTTC. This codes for CASSLQGFPKIGQETQYF.

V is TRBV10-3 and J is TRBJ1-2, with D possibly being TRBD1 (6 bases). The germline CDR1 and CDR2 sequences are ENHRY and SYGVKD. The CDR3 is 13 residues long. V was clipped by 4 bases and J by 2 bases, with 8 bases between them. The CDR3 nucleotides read TGTGCCATCAGTGGGCAGGGGAACTATGGCTACACCTTC. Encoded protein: CAISGQGNYGYTF.

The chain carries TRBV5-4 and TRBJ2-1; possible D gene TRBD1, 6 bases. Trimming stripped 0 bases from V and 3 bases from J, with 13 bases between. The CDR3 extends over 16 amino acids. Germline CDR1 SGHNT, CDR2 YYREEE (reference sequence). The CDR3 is CASSLEVGAIYNEQFF. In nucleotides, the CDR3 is TGTGCCAGCAGCTTGGAGGTGGGGGCGATCTACAATGAGCAGTTCTTC. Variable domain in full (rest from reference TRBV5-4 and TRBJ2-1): ETGVTQSPTHLIKTRGQQVTLRCSSQSGHNTVSWYQQALGQGPQFIFQYYREEENGRGNFPPRFSGLQFPNYSSELNVNALELDDSALYLCASSLEVGAIYNEQFFGPGTRLTVL.

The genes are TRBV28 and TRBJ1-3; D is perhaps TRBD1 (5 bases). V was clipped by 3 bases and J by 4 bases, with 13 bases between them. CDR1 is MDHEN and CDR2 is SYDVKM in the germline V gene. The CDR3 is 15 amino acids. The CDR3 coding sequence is TGTGCCAGCAGTTTCGAGACAGCGCGAGGAAACACCATATATTTT. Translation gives CASSFETARGNTIYF.

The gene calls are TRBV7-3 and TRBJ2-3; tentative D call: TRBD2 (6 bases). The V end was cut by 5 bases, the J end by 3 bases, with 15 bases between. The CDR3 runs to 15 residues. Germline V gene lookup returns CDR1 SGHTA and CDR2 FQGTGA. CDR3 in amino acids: CASSLTSLKTDTQYF. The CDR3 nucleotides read TGTGCCAGCAGCCTGACTAGTCTTAAGACAGATACGCAGTATTTT. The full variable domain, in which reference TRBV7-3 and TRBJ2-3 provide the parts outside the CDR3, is GAGVSQTPSNKVTEKGKYVELRCDPISGHTALYWYRQSLGQGPEFLIYFQGTGAADDSGLPNDRFFAVRPEGSVSTLKIQRTERGDSAVYLCASSLTSLKTDTQYFGPGTRLTVL.

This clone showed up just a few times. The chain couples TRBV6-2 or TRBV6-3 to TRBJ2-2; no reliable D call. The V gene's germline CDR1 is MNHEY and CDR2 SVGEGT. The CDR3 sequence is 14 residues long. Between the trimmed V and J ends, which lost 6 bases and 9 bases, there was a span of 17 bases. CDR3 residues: CASSIYSLERELFF. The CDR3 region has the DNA TGTGCCAGCAGCATATATTCCCTGGAGCGGGAGCTGTTTTTT.

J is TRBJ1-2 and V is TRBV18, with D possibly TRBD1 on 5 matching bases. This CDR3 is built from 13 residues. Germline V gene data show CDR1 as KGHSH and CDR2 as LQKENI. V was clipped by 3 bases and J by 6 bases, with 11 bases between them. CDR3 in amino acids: CASSPTSGDGYTF. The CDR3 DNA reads TGTGCCAGCTCACCGACATCGGGGGATGGCTACACCTTC.

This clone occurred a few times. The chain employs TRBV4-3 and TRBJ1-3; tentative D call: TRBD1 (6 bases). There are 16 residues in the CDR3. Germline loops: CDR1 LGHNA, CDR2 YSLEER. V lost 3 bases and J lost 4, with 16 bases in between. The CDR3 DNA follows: TGCGCCAGCAGCCAGGGTTTCTGGACAGCCGGAAACACCATATATTTT. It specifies CASSQGFWTAGNTIYF.

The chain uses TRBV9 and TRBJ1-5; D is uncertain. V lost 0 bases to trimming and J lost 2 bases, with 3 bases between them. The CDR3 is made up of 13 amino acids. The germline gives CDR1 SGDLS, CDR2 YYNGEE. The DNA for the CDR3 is TGTGCCAGCAGCGTAGCAGGCAATCAGCCCCAGCATTTT. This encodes CASSVAGNQPQHF.

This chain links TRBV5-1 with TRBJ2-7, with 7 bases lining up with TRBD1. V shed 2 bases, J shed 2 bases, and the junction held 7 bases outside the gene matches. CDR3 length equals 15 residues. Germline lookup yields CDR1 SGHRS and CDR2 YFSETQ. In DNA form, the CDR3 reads TGCGCCAGCAGCTTACGGACAGGCCCGACCTACGAGCAGTACTTC. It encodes CASSLRTGPTYEQYF.

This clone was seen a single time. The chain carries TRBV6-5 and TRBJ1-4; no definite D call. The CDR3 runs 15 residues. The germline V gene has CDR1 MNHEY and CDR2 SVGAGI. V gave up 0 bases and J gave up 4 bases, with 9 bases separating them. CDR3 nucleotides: TGTGCCAGCAGTTACTCGAACAGATTTAATGAAAAACTGTTTTTT. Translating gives CASSYSNRFNEKLFF.

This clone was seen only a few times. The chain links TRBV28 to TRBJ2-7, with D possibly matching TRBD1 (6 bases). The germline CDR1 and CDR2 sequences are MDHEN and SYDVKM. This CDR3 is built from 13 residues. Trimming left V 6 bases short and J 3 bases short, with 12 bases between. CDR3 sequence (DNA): TGTGCCAGCAGGGCACAGGGATTCTACGAGCAGTACTTC. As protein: CASRAQGFYEQYF.

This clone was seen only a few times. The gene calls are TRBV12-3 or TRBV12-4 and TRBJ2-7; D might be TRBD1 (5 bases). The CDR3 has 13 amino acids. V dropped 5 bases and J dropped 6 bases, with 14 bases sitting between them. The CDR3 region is CASSRFQGSEQYF. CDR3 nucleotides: TGTGCCAGCAGTCGGTTTCAGGGAAGCGAGCAGTACTTC.

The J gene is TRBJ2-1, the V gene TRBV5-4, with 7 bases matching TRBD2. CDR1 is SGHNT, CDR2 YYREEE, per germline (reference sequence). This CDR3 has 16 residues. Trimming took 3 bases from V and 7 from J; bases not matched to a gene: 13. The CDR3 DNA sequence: TGTGCCAGCAGCTCCCGCCGGGGGAGGGTGGGAAATGAGCAGTTCTTC. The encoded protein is CASSSRRGRVGNEQFF.